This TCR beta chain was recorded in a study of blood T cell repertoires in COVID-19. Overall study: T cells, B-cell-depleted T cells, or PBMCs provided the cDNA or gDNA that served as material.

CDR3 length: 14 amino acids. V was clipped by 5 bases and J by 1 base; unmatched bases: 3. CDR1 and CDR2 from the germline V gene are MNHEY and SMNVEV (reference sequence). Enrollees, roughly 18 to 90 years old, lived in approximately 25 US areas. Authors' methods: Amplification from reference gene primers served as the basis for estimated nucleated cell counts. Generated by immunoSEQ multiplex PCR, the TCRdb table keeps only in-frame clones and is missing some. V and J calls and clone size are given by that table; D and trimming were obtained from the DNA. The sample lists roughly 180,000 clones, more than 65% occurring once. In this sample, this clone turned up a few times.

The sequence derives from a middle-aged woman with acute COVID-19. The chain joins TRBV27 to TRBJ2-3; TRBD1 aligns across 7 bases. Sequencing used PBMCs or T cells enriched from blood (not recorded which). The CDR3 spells CASSIGTGTDTQYF. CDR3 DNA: TGTGCCAGCAGTATAGGGACAGGCACAGATACGCAGTATTTT.